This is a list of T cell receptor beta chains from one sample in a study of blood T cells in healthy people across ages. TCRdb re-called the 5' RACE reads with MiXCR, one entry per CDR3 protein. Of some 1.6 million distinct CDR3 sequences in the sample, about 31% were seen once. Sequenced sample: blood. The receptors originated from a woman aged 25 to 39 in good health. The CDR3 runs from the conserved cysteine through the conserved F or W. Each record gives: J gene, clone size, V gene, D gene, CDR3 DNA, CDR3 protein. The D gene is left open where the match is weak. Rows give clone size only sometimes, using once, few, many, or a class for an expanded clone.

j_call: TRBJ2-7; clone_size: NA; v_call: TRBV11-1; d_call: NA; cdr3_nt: TGTGCCAGCAACGTCCGGCAGGGGAGTCCCTACGAGCAGTACTTC; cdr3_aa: CASNVRQGSPYEQYF
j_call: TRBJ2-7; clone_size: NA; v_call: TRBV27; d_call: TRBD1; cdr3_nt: TGTGCCAGCACTCCGACAGGGGGGAGGTACGAGCAGTACTTC; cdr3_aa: CASTPTGGRYEQYF
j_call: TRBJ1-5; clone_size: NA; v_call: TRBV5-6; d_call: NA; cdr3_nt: TGTGCCAGCAGTCAGTGGCCGTATAGCAATCAGCCCCAGCATTTT; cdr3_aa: CASSQWPYSNQPQHF
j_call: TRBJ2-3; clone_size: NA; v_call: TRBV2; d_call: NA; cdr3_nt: TGTGCCAGCAGCCCCCCGCGCTCTTGGACTACTACCGGCTCAGTCGATACGCAGTATTTT; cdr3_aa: CASSPPRSWTTTGSVDTQYF
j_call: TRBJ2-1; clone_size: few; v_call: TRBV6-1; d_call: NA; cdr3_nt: TGTGCCAGCAGTGAAGAGCTTAAGGGGTTGGACAATGAGCAGTTCTTC; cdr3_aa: CASSEELKGLDNEQFF
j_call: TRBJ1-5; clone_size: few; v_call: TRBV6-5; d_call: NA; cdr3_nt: TGTGCCAGCAGTTCCCTAGGTCGTAATCAGCCCCAGCATTTT; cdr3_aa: CASSSLGRNQPQHF
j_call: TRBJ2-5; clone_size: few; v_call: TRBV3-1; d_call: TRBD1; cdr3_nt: TGTGCCAGCAGCCAAGATCGGGTAGGGACAGGGGGCGATGAGACCCAGTACTTC; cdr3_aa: CASSQDRVGTGGDETQYF
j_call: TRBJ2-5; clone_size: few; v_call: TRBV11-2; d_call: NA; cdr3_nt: TGTGCCAGCAGCCCCGGTCCTCCAGTTGGGGAGACCCAGTACTTC; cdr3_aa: CASSPGPPVGETQYF
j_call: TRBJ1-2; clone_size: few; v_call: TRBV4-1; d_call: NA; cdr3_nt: TGCGCCAGCAGCCAAGTAATCAGGGGAAACTATGGCTACACCTTC; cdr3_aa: CASSQVIRGNYGYTF
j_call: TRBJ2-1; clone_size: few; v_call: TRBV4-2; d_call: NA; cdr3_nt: TGTGCCAGCAGCCAAGGATCTCCAGGGGACCCGCAGTTCTTC; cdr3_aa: CASSQGSPGDPQFF
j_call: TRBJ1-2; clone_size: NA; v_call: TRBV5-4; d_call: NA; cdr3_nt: TGTGCCAGCAGCTCAGTTACAGAGGGCAACCTTAACTATGGCTACACCTTC; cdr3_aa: CASSSVTEGNLNYGYTF
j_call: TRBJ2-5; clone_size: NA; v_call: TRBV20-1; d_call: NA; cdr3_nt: TGCAGTGCGCCTATCGGACATCACCAAGAGACCCAGTACTTC; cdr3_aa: CSAPIGHHQETQYF
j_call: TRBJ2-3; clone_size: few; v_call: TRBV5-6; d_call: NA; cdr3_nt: TGTGCCAGCAGCTTTCTCGGGGACACTCACACAGATACGCAGTATTTT; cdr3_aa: CASSFLGDTHTDTQYF
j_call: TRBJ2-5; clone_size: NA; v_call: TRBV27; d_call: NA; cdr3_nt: TGTGCCAGTAGTTCCCCCGGGCCCAGCGAGACCCAGTACTTC; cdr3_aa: CASSSPGPSETQYF
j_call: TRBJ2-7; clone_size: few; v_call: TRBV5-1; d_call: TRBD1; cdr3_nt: TGCGCCAGCAGCCCTGTGGGACAGGGGAATTACGAGCAGTACTTC; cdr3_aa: CASSPVGQGNYEQYF
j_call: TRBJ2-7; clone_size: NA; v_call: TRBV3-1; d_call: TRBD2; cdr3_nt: TGTGCCAGCAGCCAAGGACCTAGCGGGAGGGCCGAGCAGTACTTC; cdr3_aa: CASSQGPSGRAEQYF
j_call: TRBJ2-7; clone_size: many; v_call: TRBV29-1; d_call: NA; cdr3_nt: TGCAGCGTTGAAGAAAAAGTCAACAGCTACGAGCAGTACTTC; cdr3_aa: CSVEEKVNSYEQYF
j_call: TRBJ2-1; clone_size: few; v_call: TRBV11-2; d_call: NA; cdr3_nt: TGTGCCAGCAGCATAAGGACTGCCAGCTCCTACAATGAGCAGTTCTTC; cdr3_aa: CASSIRTASSYNEQFF
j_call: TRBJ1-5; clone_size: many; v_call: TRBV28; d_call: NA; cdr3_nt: TGTGCCAGCTCCCCTTTGACACGGGGCGCGAATCAGCCCCAGCATTTT; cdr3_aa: CASSPLTRGANQPQHF
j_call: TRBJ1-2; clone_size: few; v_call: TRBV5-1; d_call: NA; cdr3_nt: TGCGCCAGCAGCTTGGCTGGGGTGGACGGCTACACCTTC; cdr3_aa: CASSLAGVDGYTF
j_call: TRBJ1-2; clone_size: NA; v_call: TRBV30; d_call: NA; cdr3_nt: TGTGCCTGGAAGTTCGTTGGGCTAAACTATGGCTACACCTTC; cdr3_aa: CAWKFVGLNYGYTF
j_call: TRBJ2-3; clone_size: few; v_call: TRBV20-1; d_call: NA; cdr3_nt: TGCAGTGCCCTAAGGTCTCTCACAGATACGCAGTATTTT; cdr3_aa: CSALRSLTDTQYF
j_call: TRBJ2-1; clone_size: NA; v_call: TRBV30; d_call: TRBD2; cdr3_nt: TGTGCCTGGGACGAAACTAGCGGGGGGAACAATGAGCAGTTCTTC; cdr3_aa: CAWDETSGGNNEQFF
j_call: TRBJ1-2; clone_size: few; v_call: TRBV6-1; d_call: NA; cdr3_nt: TGTGCCAGCAGTGAAGCGGCGGGCTACACCTTC; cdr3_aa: CASSEAAGYTF
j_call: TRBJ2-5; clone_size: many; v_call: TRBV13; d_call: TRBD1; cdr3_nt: TGTGCCAGCAGCTTACGACAGGGGGGTCGAGAGACCCAGTACTTC; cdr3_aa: CASSLRQGGRETQYF
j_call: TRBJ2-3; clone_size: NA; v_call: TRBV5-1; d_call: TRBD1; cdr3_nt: TGCGCCAGCAGCTCCGGGACAGGGTACCCAGATACGCAGTATTTT; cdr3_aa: CASSSGTGYPDTQYF
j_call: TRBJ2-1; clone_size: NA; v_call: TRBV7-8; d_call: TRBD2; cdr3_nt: TGTGCCAGCAACCATGAGCGGGGGGGCTGGAATGAGCAGTTCTTC; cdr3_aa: CASNHERGGWNEQFF
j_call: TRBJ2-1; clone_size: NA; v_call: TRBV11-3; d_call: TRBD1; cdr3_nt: TGTGCCAGCAGCTTAGTGACAGGGGGACACCAGTTCTTC; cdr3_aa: CASSLVTGGHQFF
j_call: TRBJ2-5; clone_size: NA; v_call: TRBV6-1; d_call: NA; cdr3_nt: TGTGCCAGCAGGCGGTCGGGACATGTACAAGAGACCCAGTACTTC; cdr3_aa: CASRRSGHVQETQYF
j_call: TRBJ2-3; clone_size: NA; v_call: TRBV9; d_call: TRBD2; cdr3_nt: TGTGCCAGCAGCGAAGGGACTAGCAGGGACACAGATACGCAGTATTTT; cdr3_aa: CASSEGTSRDTDTQYF
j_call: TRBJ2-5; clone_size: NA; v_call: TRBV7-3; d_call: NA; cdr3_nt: TGTGCCCGCAGCCTCGGACATAACCAAGAGACCCAGTACTTC; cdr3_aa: CARSLGHNQETQYF
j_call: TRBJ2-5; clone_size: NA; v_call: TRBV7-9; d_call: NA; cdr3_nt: TGTGCCAGCAGCTTAGCACCGGACATCGTGGAGACCCAGTACTTC; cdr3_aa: CASSLAPDIVETQYF
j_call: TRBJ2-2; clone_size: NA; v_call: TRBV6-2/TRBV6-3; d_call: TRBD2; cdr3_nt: TGTGCCAGCAGCAAGACTAGCGGGCGGAACACCGGGGAGCTGTTTTTT; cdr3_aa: CASSKTSGRNTGELFF
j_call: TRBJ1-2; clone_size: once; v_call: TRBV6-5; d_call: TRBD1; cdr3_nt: TGTGCCAGCAGTTCCGGACAGGTCGGCTACACCTTC; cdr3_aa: CASSSGQVGYTF
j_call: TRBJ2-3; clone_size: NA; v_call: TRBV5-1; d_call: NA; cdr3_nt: TGCGCCAGCAGCTTTACTCGGGCTAGCACAGATACGCAGTATTTT; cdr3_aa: CASSFTRASTDTQYF
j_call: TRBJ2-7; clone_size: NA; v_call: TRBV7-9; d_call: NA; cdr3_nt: TGTGCCAGCACCTCCGGGACCGTGCTCTACGAGCAGTACTTC; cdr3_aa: CASTSGTVLYEQYF
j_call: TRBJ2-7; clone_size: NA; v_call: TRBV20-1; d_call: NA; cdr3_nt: TGCAGTGCTAGTAAGAGGATCTACGAGCAGTACTTC; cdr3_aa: CSASKRIYEQYF
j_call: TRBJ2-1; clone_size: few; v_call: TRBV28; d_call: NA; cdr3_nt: TGTGCCAGCAGTTTTGAAAGGGTGTCCTACAATGAGCAGTTCTTC; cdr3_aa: CASSFERVSYNEQFF
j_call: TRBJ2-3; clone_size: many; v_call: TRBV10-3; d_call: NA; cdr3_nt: TGTGCCTCTAGAAGGGGATTTGACACAGATACGCAGTATTTT; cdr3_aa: CASRRGFDTDTQYF
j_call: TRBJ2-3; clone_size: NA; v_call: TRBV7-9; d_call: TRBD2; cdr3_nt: TGTGCCAGCAGCTTACTGGCTAGCGGCTTCACAGATACGCAGTATTTT; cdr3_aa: CASSLLASGFTDTQYF
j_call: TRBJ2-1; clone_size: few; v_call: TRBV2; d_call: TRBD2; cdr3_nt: TGTGCCAGCAGTGAAGCAGGCGGGGGCTCCTACAATGAGCAGTTCTTC; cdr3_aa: CASSEAGGGSYNEQFF
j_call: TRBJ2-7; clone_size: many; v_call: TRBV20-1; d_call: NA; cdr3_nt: TGCAGTGCTAGGCTCGACTACGAGCAGTACTTC; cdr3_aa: CSARLDYEQYF
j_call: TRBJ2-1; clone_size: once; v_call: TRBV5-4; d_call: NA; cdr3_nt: TGTGCCAGCAGCTTCCGACTAGATAGCAATGAGCAGTTCTTC; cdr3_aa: CASSFRLDSNEQFF
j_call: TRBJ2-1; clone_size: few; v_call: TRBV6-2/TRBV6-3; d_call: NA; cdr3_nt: TGTGCCTGCAGCCCTCTCGGGAGCTCCTACAATGAGCAGTTCTTC; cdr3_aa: CACSPLGSSYNEQFF
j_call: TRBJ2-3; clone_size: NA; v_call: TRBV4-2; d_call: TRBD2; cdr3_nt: TGTGCCAGCAACCAAGGACTAGGCACAGATACGCAGTATTTT; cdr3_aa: CASNQGLGTDTQYF
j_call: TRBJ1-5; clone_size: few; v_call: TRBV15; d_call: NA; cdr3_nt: TGTGCCACCTCGCAGGGTGGATTCAATCAGCCCCAGCATTTT; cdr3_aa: CATSQGGFNQPQHF
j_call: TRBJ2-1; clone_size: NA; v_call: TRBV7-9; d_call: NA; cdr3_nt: TGTGCCAGCAGCCCACTCACACATTTCTACGATGAGCAGTTCTTC; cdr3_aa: CASSPLTHFYDEQFF
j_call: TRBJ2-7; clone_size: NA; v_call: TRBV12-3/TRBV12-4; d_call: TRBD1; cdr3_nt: TGTGCCAGCAGTTTCTGGGACAGTTCCTCCTACGAGCAGTACTTC; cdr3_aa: CASSFWDSSSYEQYF
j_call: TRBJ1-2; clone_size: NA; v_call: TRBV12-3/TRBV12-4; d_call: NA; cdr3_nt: TGTGCCAGCAGTTACCTCAGTTTTTCAGGGTATGGCTACACCTTC; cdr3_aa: CASSYLSFSGYGYTF
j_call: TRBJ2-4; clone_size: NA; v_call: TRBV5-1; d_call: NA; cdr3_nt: TGCGCCAGCAGCCTGGAGGGGCAGGGCCCCATTCAGTACTTC; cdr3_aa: CASSLEGQGPIQYF
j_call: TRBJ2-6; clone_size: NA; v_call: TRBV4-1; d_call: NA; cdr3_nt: TGCGCCAGCAGCCAAGTGAGAGTCGAGGGGTCTGGGGCCAACGTCCTGACTTTC; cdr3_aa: CASSQVRVEGSGANVLTF
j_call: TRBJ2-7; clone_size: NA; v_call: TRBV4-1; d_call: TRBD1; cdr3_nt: TGCGCCAGCAGCCCAAGGGGGCTAGCCGAGCAGTACTTC; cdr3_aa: CASSPRGLAEQYF
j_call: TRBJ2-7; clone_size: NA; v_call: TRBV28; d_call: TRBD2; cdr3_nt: TGTGCCAGCACGGGCCGAGGTAGCGGGAGGGACGAGCAGTACTTC; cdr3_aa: CASTGRGSGRDEQYF
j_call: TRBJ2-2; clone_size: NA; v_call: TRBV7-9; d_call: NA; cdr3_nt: TGTGCCAGCAGCTTCAAACAGGGTAACACCGGGGAGCTGTTTTTT; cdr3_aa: CASSFKQGNTGELFF
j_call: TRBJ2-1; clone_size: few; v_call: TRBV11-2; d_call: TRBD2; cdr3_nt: TGTGCCAGCAGCCCCATCACAGCGGGGGGGCCCGATGAGCAGTTCTTC; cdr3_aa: CASSPITAGGPDEQFF
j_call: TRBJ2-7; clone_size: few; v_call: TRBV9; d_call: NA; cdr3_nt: TGTGCCAGCAGCGTTTCTTGGTCCGGAATCCCCAGGGAGCAGTACTTC; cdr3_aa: CASSVSWSGIPREQYF
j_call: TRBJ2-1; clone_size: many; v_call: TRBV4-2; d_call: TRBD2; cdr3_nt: TGTGCCAGCAGCCTCGCGGGGGGCCAGTACAATGAGCAGTTCTTC; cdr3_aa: CASSLAGGQYNEQFF
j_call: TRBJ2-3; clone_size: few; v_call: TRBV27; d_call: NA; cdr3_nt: TGTGCCAGCAGCTCAACAAGCCTTCCCGGAGATACGCAGTATTTT; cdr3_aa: CASSSTSLPGDTQYF
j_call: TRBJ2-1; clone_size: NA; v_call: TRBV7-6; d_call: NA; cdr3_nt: TGTGCCAGCAGCTTAGGTCCCTCGGTGGATGAGCAGTTCTTC; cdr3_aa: CASSLGPSVDEQFF